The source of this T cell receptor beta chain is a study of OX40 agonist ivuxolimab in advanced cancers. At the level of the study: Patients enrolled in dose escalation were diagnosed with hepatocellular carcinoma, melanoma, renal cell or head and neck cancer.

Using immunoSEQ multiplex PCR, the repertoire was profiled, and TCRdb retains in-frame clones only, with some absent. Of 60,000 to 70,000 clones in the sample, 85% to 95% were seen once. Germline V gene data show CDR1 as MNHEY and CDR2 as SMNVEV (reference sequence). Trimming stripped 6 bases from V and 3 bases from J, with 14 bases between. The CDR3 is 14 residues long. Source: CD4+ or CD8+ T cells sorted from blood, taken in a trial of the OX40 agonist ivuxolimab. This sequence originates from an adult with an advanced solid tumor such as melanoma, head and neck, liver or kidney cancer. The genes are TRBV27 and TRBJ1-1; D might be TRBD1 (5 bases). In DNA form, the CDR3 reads TGTGCCAGCAGCGCGGGGCCTCTATACACTGAAGCTTTCTTT. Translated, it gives CASSAGPLYTEAFF.